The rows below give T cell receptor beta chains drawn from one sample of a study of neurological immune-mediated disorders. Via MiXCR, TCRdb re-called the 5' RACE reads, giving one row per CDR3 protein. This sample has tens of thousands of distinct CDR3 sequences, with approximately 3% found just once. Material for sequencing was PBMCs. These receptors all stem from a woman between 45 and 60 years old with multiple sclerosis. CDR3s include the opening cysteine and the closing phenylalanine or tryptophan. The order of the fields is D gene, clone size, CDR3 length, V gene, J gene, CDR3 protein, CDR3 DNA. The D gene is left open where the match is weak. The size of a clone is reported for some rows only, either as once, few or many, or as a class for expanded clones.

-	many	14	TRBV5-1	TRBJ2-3	CASSLSRGTDTQYF	TGCGCCAGCAGCTTGAGTAGGGGGACAGATACGCAGTATTTT
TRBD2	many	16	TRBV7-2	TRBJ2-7	CASSLWSTSGSYEQYF	TGTGCCAGCAGCTTATGGTCGACTAGCGGCTCCTACGAGCAGTACTTC
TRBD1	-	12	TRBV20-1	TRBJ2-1	CSAPGQWYEQFF	TGCAGTGCCCCGGGACAGTGGTACGAGCAGTTCTTC
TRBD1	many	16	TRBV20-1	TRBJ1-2	CSARDPLPGQGGGYTF	TGCAGTGCTAGAGATCCCCTCCCGGGACAGGGGGGTGGCTACACCTTC
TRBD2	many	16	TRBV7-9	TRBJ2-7	CASSLSLAGSLIEQYF	TGTGCCAGCAGCTTATCCCTAGCGGGCTCTTTAATCGAGCAGTACTTC
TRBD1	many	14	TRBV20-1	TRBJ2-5	CSAIGTGDQETQYF	TGCAGTGCGATCGGGACAGGGGATCAAGAGACCCAGTACTTC
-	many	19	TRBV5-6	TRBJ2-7	CASSLGGQGDQMSSYEQYF	TGTGCCAGCAGCTTGGGGGGGCAGGGAGATCAAATGAGCTCCTACGAGCAGTACTTC
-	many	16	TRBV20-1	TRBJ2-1	CSARSLGGVEYNEQFF	TGCAGTGCCAGGAGCCTGGGGGGCGTGGAGTACAATGAGCAGTTCTTC
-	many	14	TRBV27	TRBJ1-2	CASSLRVGQRGYTF	TGTGCCAGCAGTTTAAGGGTGGGACAAAGAGGCTACACCTTC
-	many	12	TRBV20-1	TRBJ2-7	CSAHEGGREQYF	TGCAGTGCCCACGAGGGGGGACGGGAGCAGTACTTC
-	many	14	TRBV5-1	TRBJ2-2	CASTLSPNTGELFF	TGCGCCAGCACATTATCGCCGAACACCGGGGAGCTGTTTTTT
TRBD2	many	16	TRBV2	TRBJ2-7	CASSERASGRFNEQYF	TGTGCCAGCAGTGAACGGGCTAGCGGGAGGTTCAACGAGCAGTACTTC
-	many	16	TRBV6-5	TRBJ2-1	CASSYSLATNDNEQFF	TGTGCCAGCAGTTACTCCCTAGCGACTAATGACAATGAGCAGTTCTTC
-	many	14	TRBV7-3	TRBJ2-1	CASSPIGDYNEQFF	TGTGCCAGCAGCCCGATTGGCGACTACAATGAGCAGTTCTTC
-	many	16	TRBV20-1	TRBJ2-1	CSARVGTANSYNEQFF	TGCAGTGCTAGGGTGGGGACTGCCAATTCCTACAATGAGCAGTTCTTC
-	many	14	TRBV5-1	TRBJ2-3	CASYTGHLTDTQYF	TGCGCCAGCTACACGGGACACCTCACAGATACGCAGTATTTT
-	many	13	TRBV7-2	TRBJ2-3	CASSSENTDTQYF	TGTGCCAGCAGCTCCGAGAACACAGATACGCAGTATTTT
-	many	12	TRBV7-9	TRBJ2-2	CAMLQGTGELFF	TGTGCCATGCTACAGGGTACCGGGGAGCTGTTTTTT